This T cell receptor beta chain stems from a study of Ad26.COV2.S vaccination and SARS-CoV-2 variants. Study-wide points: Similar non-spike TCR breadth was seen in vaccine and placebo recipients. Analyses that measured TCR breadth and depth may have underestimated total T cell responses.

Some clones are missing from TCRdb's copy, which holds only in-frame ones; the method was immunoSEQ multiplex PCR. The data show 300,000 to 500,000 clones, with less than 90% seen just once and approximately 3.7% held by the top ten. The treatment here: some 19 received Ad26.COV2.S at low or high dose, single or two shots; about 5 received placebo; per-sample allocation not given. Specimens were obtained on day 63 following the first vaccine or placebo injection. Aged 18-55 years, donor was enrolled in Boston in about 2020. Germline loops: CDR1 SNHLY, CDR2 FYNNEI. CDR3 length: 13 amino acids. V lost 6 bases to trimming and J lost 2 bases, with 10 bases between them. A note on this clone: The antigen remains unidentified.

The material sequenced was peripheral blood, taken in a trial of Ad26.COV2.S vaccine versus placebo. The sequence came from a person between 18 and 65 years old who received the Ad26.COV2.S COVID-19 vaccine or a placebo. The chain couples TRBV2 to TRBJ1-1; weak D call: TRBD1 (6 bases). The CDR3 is CASRETGNTEAFF. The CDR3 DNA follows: TGTGCCAGCAGGGAGACAGGAAACACTGAAGCTTTCTTT. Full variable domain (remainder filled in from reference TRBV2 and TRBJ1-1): EPEVTQTPSHQVTQMGQEVILRCVPISNHLYFYWYRQILGQKVEFLVSFYNNEISEKSEIFDDQFSVERPDGSNFTLKIRSTKLEDSAMYFCASRETGNTEAFFGQGTRLTVV.